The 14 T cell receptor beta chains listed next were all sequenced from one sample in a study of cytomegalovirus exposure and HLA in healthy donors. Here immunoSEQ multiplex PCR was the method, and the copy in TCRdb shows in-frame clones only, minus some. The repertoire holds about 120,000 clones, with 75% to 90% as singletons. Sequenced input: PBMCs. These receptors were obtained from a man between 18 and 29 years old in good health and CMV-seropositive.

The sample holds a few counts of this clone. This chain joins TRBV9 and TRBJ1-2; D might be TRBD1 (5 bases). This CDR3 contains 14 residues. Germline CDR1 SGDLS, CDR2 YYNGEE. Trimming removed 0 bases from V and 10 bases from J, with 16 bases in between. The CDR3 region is CASSVASPGLFYTF. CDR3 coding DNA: TGTGCCAGCAGCGTAGCCTCTCCAGGGCTGTTCTACACCTTC.

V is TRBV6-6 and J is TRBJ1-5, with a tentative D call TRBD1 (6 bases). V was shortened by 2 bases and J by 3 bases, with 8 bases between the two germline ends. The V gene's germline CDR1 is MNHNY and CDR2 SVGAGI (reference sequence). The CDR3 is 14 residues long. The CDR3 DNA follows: TGTGCCAGCAGTTACGAGGGGGTCAATCAGCCCCAGCATTTT. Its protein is CASSYEGVNQPQHF.

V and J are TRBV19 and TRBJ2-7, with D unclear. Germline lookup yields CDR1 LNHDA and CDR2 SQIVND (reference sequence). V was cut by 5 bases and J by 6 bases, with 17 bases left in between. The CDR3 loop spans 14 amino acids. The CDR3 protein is CASSSYSRPSEQYF. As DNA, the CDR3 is TGTGCCAGTAGTTCGTATAGCCGGCCGTCCGAGCAGTACTTC.

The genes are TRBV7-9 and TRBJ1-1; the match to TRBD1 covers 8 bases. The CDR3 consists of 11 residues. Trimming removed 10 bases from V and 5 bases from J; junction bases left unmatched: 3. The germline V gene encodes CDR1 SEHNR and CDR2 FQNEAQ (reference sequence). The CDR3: CATYRGTEAFF. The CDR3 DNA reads TGTGCCACCTACAGGGGGACTGAAGCTTTCTTT. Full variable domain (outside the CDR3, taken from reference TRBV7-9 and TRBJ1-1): DTGVSQNPRHKITKRGQNVTFRCDPISEHNRLYWYRQTLGQGPEFLTYFQNEAQLEKSRLLSDRFSAERPKGSFSTLEIQRTEQGDSAMYLCATYRGTEAFFGQGTRLTVV.

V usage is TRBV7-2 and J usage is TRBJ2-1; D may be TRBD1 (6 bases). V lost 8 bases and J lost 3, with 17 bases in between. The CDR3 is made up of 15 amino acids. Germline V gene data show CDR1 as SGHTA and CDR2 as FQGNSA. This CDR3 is CASAPGQIIYNEQFF. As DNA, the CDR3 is TGTGCCAGCGCCCCAGGACAGATAATCTACAATGAGCAGTTCTTC.

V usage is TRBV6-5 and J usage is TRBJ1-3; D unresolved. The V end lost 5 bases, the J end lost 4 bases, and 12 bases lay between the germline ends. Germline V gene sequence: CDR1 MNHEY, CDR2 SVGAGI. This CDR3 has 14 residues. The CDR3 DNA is TGTGCCAGCAGTGTGGAGTCAGCAGGAAACACCATATATTTT. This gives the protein CASSVESAGNTIYF.

DNA of the CDR3: TGTGCCAGCCAAATTAGGGGCGCTTCCAATCAGCCCCAGCATTTT. It codes for CASQIRGASNQPQHF. The chain has TRBV19 and TRBJ1-5; D is perhaps TRBD1 (5 bases). The CDR3 is 15 residues long. CDR1 LNHDA and CDR2 SQIVND come from the germline V gene (reference sequence). V shed 9 bases and J shed 3 bases, with 18 bases lying between them.

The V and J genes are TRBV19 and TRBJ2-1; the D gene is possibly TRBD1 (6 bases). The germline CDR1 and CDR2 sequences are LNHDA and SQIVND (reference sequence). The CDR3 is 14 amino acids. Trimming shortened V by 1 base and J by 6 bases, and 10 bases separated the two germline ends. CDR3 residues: CASSIGTGRNEQFF. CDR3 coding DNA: TGTGCCAGTAGTATAGGTACAGGGCGCAATGAGCAGTTCTTC. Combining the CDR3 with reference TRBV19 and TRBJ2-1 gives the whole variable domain DGGITQSPKYLFRKEGQNVTLSCEQNLNHDAMYWYRQDPGQGLRLIYYSQIVNDFQKGDIAEGYSVSREKKESFPLTVTSAQKNPTAFYLCASSIGTGRNEQFFGPGTRLTVL.

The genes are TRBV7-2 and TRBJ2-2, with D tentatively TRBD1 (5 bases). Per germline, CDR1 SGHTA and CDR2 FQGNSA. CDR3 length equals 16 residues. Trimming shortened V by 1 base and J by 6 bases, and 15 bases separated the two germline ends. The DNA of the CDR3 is TGTGCCAGCAGCTTAGTCTGGGCAGGGAAGGCCGGGGAGCTGTTTTTT. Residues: CASSLVWAGKAGELFF.

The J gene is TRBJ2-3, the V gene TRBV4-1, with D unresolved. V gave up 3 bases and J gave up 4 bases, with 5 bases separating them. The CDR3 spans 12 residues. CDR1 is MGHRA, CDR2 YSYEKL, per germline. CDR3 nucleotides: TGCGCCAGCAGCCAGCAGGCAGATACGCAGTATTTT. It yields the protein CASSQQADTQYF.

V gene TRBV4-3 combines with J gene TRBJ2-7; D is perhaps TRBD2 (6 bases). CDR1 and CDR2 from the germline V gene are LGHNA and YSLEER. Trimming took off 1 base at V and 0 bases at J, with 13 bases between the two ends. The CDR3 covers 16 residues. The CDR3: CASSQAAAGSSYEQYF. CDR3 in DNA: TGCGCCAGCAGCCAAGCAGCGGCGGGATCCTCCTACGAGCAGTACTTC.

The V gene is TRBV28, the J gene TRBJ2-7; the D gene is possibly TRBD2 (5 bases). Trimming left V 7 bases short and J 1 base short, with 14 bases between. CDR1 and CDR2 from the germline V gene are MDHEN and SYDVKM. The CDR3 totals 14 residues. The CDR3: CASNPEGISYEQYF. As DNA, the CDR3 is TGTGCCAGCAACCCCGAGGGCATTTCCTACGAGCAGTACTTC.

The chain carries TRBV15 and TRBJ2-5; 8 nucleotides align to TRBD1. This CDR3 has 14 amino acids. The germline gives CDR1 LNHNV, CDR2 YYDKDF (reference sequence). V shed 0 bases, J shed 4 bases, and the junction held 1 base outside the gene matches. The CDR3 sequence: CATSRDDRGETQYF. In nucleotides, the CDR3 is TGTGCCACCAGCAGAGATGACAGGGGAGAGACCCAGTACTTC. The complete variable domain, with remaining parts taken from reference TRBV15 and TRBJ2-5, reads DAMVIQNPRYQVTQFGKPVTLSCSQTLNHNVMYWYQQKSSQAPKLLFHYYDKDFNNEADTPDNFQSRRPNTSFCFLDIRSPGLGDTAMYLCATSRDDRGETQYFGPGTRLLVL.

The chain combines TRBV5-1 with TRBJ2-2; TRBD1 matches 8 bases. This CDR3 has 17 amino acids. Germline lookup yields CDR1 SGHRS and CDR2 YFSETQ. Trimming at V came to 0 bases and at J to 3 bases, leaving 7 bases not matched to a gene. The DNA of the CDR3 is TGCGCCAGCAGCTTGGAGCCGGGACAGGTCGACACCGGGGAGCTGTTTTTT. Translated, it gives CASSLEPGQVDTGELFF.